These T cell receptor beta chains were read from a single sample in a study of CD8+ T cells in alopecia areata. Profiling relied on immunoSEQ multiplex PCR, and the TCRdb table lists in-frame clones only, not all of them. This sample has more than 95,000 clones; about nine tenths occur once, and the top ten carry approximately 10%. The sample here was CD8+ T cells sorted from blood, taken around week 30, from a patient treated with tofacitinib. The receptors were sampled from a human donor with alopecia areata. The CDR3 runs from the conserved cysteine through the conserved F or W. The order of the fields is V gene, J gene, clone size, D gene, CDR3 DNA, CDR3 protein. A D gene is named only where the DNA matches it firmly. Only part of the rows carry a size: once, few, many, or a class if the clone is expanded.

V gene: TRBV27
J gene: TRBJ1-1
clone size: NA
D gene: NA
CDR3 DNA: TGTGCCAGCAGTTTTGGCAGGGCGAACACTGAAGCTTTCTTT
CDR3 protein: CASSFGRANTEAFF

V gene: TRBV29-1
J gene: TRBJ2-3
clone size: NA
D gene: TRBD2
CDR3 DNA: TGCAGCACTAATGGGGGGGGCACAGATACGCAGTATTTT
CDR3 protein: CSTNGGGTDTQYF

V gene: TRBV27
J gene: TRBJ1-2
clone size: NA
D gene: NA
CDR3 DNA: TGTGCCAGCAGTTTATCTGTAGGGGAATTTATCTATGGCTACACCTTC
CDR3 protein: CASSLSVGEFIYGYTF

V gene: TRBV5-4
J gene: TRBJ2-7
clone size: NA
D gene: NA
CDR3 DNA: TGTGCCAGCAGCTTTGAGGGGAGCTCCTACGAGCAGTACTTC
CDR3 protein: CASSFEGSSYEQYF

V gene: TRBV7-2
J gene: TRBJ1-5
clone size: few
D gene: TRBD1
CDR3 DNA: TGTGCCAGCAGCTCCAGTATAGGGGGCATGGATCAGCCCCAGCATTTT
CDR3 protein: CASSSSIGGMDQPQHF

V gene: TRBV2
J gene: TRBJ2-3
clone size: few
D gene: NA
CDR3 DNA: TGTGCCAGCAGTGTGTCCTCCGGGGATACGCAGTATTTT
CDR3 protein: CASSVSSGDTQYF

V gene: TRBV5-6
J gene: TRBJ1-1
clone size: NA
D gene: NA
CDR3 DNA: TGTGCCAGCAGCTTGGCCTACAGGGTATCCACTGAAGCTTTCTTT
CDR3 protein: CASSLAYRVSTEAFF

V gene: TRBV14
J gene: TRBJ2-5
clone size: NA
D gene: TRBD1
CDR3 DNA: TGTGCCAGCAGCCAAGATGCGCAGGGGGCGCATGAGACCCAGTACTTC
CDR3 protein: CASSQDAQGAHETQYF

V gene: TRBV7-9
J gene: TRBJ2-7
clone size: NA
D gene: TRBD1
CDR3 DNA: TGTGCCAGCAGCGACAGTGAGACAGGGTCCCCCCACGAGCAGTACTTC
CDR3 protein: CASSDSETGSPHEQYF

V gene: TRBV29-1
J gene: TRBJ2-5
clone size: NA
D gene: NA
CDR3 DNA: TGCAGCGTTACCGAAGAGACCCAGTACTTC
CDR3 protein: CSVTEETQYF

V gene: TRBV19
J gene: TRBJ2-3
clone size: NA
D gene: NA
CDR3 DNA: TGTGCCAGTACAATAGGTGGCGCAGATACGCAGTATTTT
CDR3 protein: CASTIGGADTQYF

V gene: TRBV7-2
J gene: TRBJ2-1
clone size: few
D gene: NA
CDR3 DNA: TGTGCCAGCAGCTCCCAACGGATTCCTACCTACAATGAGCAGTTCTTC
CDR3 protein: CASSSQRIPTYNEQFF

V gene: TRBV6-1
J gene: TRBJ2-1
clone size: NA
D gene: NA
CDR3 DNA: TGTGCCAGCAGACACCACGGCCAACAAGACAATGAGCAGTTCTTC
CDR3 protein: CASRHHGQQDNEQFF

V gene: TRBV5-1
J gene: TRBJ1-1
clone size: NA
D gene: TRBD1
CDR3 DNA: TGCGCCAGCAGCTCGACAGGGTCTACGAACACTGAAGCTTTCTTT
CDR3 protein: CASSSTGSTNTEAFF

V gene: TRBV29-1
J gene: TRBJ2-5
clone size: NA
D gene: NA
CDR3 DNA: TGCAGCGTTGAAGAATTTCCGAGGAAAGAGACCCAGTACTTC
CDR3 protein: CSVEEFPRKETQYF

V gene: TRBV11-2
J gene: TRBJ2-5
clone size: medium-sized
D gene: NA
CDR3 DNA: TGTGCCAGCAGCTTAGAAGACAGTCAAGAGACCCAGTACTTC
CDR3 protein: CASSLEDSQETQYF

V gene: TRBV11-2
J gene: TRBJ2-3
clone size: NA
D gene: NA
CDR3 DNA: TGTGCCAGCAGCCCGATGGGGGGCACAGATACGCAGTATTTT
CDR3 protein: CASSPMGGTDTQYF

V gene: TRBV9
J gene: TRBJ2-1
clone size: NA
D gene: TRBD1
CDR3 DNA: TGTGCCAGCAGCGTAGGGACAGGATACAATGAGCAGTTCTTC
CDR3 protein: CASSVGTGYNEQFF

V gene: TRBV6-1
J gene: TRBJ2-7
clone size: NA
D gene: NA
CDR3 DNA: TGTGCCAGCAGTGTGATACAAGGCGAGCAGTACTTC
CDR3 protein: CASSVIQGEQYF

V gene: TRBV9
J gene: TRBJ2-7
clone size: NA
D gene: NA
CDR3 DNA: TGTGCCAGCAGTAGGGGGGACGTAGGCTCCTACGAGCAGTACTTC
CDR3 protein: CASSRGDVGSYEQYF

V gene: TRBV9
J gene: TRBJ2-1
clone size: NA
D gene: TRBD2
CDR3 DNA: TGTGCCAGCAGCCCAGCTAGCGGGGGCTACAATGAGCAGTTCTTC
CDR3 protein: CASSPASGGYNEQFF

V gene: TRBV7-9
J gene: TRBJ2-7
clone size: NA
D gene: NA
CDR3 DNA: TGTGCCAGCAGCGCAGACACTAGCAGCTACGAGCAGTACTTC
CDR3 protein: CASSADTSSYEQYF

V gene: TRBV27
J gene: TRBJ2-7
clone size: NA
D gene: TRBD2
CDR3 DNA: TGTGCCAGCAGCCACATAAGCGGGAGGGCCGTTTACGAGCAGTACTTC
CDR3 protein: CASSHISGRAVYEQYF

V gene: TRBV4-1
J gene: TRBJ2-7
clone size: NA
D gene: NA
CDR3 DNA: TGCGCCAGCAGCCAACAGGCGAACTCCTACGAGCAGTACTTC
CDR3 protein: CASSQQANSYEQYF

V gene: TRBV27
J gene: TRBJ2-7
clone size: NA
D gene: NA
CDR3 DNA: TGTGCCAGCTGGGGGGTCGGCGAGCAGTACTTC
CDR3 protein: CASWGVGEQYF

V gene: TRBV29-1
J gene: TRBJ1-4
clone size: NA
D gene: NA
CDR3 DNA: TGCAGCGCGGAGAAAGAGGATACTAATGAAAAACTGTTTTTT
CDR3 protein: CSAEKEDTNEKLFF

V gene: TRBV29-1
J gene: TRBJ1-1
clone size: once
D gene: NA
CDR3 DNA: TGCAGCGTTGATGGGGTTATGAACACTGAAGCTTTCTTT
CDR3 protein: CSVDGVMNTEAFF

V gene: TRBV5-6
J gene: TRBJ2-7
clone size: NA
D gene: NA
CDR3 DNA: TGTGCCAGCAGCTTGGCGGCAGTTTTAACCTACGAGCAGTACTTC
CDR3 protein: CASSLAAVLTYEQYF

V gene: TRBV7-9
J gene: TRBJ2-5
clone size: NA
D gene: NA
CDR3 DNA: TGTGCCAGCAGCCCCCGAGGGGGGGCGAACGTGGAGACCCAGTACTTC
CDR3 protein: CASSPRGGANVETQYF

V gene: TRBV5-6
J gene: TRBJ2-7
clone size: NA
D gene: TRBD1
CDR3 DNA: TGTGCCAGCAGCTTCAACAAAATCACAGGGGGTCGCTACGAGCAGTACTTC
CDR3 protein: CASSFNKITGGRYEQYF

V gene: TRBV29-1
J gene: TRBJ2-7
clone size: NA
D gene: NA
CDR3 DNA: TGCAGCGTTGAGAGAGCAGGGTACGAGCAGTACTTC
CDR3 protein: CSVERAGYEQYF

V gene: TRBV7-6
J gene: TRBJ2-2
clone size: NA
D gene: NA
CDR3 DNA: TGTGCCAGCAGCTTAAGAGGGTCGGACACCGGGGAGCTGTTTTTT
CDR3 protein: CASSLRGSDTGELFF

V gene: TRBV21-1
J gene: TRBJ2-1
clone size: NA
D gene: NA
CDR3 DNA: TGTGCCAGCAGCTCAGGGACTAGCAACTACAATGAGCAGTTCTTC
CDR3 protein: CASSSGTSNYNEQFF

V gene: TRBV12-5
J gene: TRBJ2-1
clone size: NA
D gene: NA
CDR3 DNA: TGTGCTAGTGGTTTGCCGCTCCCGGGAGCTAGGGATGAGCAGTTCTTC
CDR3 protein: CASGLPLPGARDEQFF

V gene: TRBV7-9
J gene: TRBJ2-7
clone size: NA
D gene: NA
CDR3 DNA: TGTGCCAGCAGCCCCCGACCCTACGAGCAGTACTTC
CDR3 protein: CASSPRPYEQYF

V gene: TRBV6-5
J gene: TRBJ2-1
clone size: NA
D gene: NA
CDR3 DNA: TGTGCCAGCAGTTACGGTGGGCCGGGCAATGAGCAGTTCTTC
CDR3 protein: CASSYGGPGNEQFF

V gene: TRBV27
J gene: TRBJ2-2
clone size: NA
D gene: NA
CDR3 DNA: TGTGCCAGCAGTACTGGGGGTATCGGCGCCGGGGAGCTGTTTTTT
CDR3 protein: CASSTGGIGAGELFF

V gene: TRBV7-6
J gene: TRBJ1-1
clone size: NA
D gene: TRBD1
CDR3 DNA: TGTGCCAGCAGCCTAACTTCAGGGGGTTGGGTCACTGAAGCTTTCTTT
CDR3 protein: CASSLTSGGWVTEAFF

V gene: TRBV7-9
J gene: TRBJ1-1
clone size: NA
D gene: TRBD1
CDR3 DNA: TGTGCCAGCAGCTCCACCACCCAGGGGGCGCACACTGAAGCTTTCTTT
CDR3 protein: CASSSTTQGAHTEAFF

V gene: TRBV5-4
J gene: TRBJ1-1
clone size: NA
D gene: TRBD1
CDR3 DNA: TGTGCCAGCAGCTCCCCCGGGACAGGGCACACTGAAGCTTTCTTT
CDR3 protein: CASSSPGTGHTEAFF

V gene: TRBV7-9
J gene: TRBJ2-7
clone size: once
D gene: TRBD2
CDR3 DNA: TGTGCCAGCAGCGCACTAGCGGTCCCCTACGAGCAGTACTTC
CDR3 protein: CASSALAVPYEQYF

V gene: TRBV5-1
J gene: TRBJ1-1
clone size: NA
D gene: TRBD1
CDR3 DNA: TGCGCCGCACGGAATCCCGGGACAGTTGAAGCTTTCTTT
CDR3 protein: CAARNPGTVEAFF

V gene: TRBV14
J gene: TRBJ2-3
clone size: NA
D gene: TRBD1
CDR3 DNA: TGTGCCAGCAGCCGAATTCCGGGACAGGGTACTTCAGATACGCAGTATTTT
CDR3 protein: CASSRIPGQGTSDTQYF

V gene: TRBV5-6
J gene: TRBJ2-5
clone size: NA
D gene: NA
CDR3 DNA: TGTGCCAGCAGCCCGGCGTCGGGGATGGAGACCCAGTACTTC
CDR3 protein: CASSPASGMETQYF

V gene: TRBV7-9
J gene: TRBJ2-7
clone size: NA
D gene: NA
CDR3 DNA: TGTGCCAGCAGCTCCGGCCTGGGTACCTACGAGCAGTACTTC
CDR3 protein: CASSSGLGTYEQYF

V gene: TRBV7-9
J gene: TRBJ1-1
clone size: NA
D gene: NA
CDR3 DNA: TGTGCCAGCAGCTACCCCCTCGGGAGTGAAGCTTTCTTT
CDR3 protein: CASSYPLGSEAFF

V gene: TRBV4-1
J gene: TRBJ1-2
clone size: NA
D gene: NA
CDR3 DNA: TGCGCCAGCAGCCAACAGGGCTATGGCTACACCTTC
CDR3 protein: CASSQQGYGYTF

V gene: TRBV29-1
J gene: TRBJ1-3
clone size: once
D gene: NA
CDR3 DNA: TGCAGCGTTGAAGAAAACGGCTACGGCTCTGGAAACACCATATATTTT
CDR3 protein: CSVEENGYGSGNTIYF

V gene: TRBV7-6
J gene: TRBJ2-3
clone size: NA
D gene: NA
CDR3 DNA: TGTGCCAGCAGCTTAAGCCGGACCACAGATACGCAGTATTTT
CDR3 protein: CASSLSRTTDTQYF

V gene: TRBV9
J gene: TRBJ1-1
clone size: NA
D gene: TRBD1
CDR3 DNA: TGTGCCAGCAGCGTAGGGACAGGGACCACTGAAGCTTTCTTT
CDR3 protein: CASSVGTGTTEAFF

V gene: TRBV13
J gene: TRBJ2-7
clone size: NA
D gene: NA
CDR3 DNA: TGTGCCAGCAGCTTACCTAGCGCGGGGGAGCAGTACTTC
CDR3 protein: CASSLPSAGEQYF

V gene: TRBV4-1
J gene: TRBJ2-3
clone size: NA
D gene: TRBD2
CDR3 DNA: TGCGCCAGCAGCCCTTTCGGGACTAGTGATTTGACGCAGTATTTT
CDR3 protein: CASSPFGTSDLTQYF

V gene: TRBV29-1
J gene: TRBJ2-7
clone size: NA
D gene: TRBD1
CDR3 DNA: TGCAGCGTTGAAAGCGATGGGACAGATTTCTACGAGCAGTACTTC
CDR3 protein: CSVESDGTDFYEQYF